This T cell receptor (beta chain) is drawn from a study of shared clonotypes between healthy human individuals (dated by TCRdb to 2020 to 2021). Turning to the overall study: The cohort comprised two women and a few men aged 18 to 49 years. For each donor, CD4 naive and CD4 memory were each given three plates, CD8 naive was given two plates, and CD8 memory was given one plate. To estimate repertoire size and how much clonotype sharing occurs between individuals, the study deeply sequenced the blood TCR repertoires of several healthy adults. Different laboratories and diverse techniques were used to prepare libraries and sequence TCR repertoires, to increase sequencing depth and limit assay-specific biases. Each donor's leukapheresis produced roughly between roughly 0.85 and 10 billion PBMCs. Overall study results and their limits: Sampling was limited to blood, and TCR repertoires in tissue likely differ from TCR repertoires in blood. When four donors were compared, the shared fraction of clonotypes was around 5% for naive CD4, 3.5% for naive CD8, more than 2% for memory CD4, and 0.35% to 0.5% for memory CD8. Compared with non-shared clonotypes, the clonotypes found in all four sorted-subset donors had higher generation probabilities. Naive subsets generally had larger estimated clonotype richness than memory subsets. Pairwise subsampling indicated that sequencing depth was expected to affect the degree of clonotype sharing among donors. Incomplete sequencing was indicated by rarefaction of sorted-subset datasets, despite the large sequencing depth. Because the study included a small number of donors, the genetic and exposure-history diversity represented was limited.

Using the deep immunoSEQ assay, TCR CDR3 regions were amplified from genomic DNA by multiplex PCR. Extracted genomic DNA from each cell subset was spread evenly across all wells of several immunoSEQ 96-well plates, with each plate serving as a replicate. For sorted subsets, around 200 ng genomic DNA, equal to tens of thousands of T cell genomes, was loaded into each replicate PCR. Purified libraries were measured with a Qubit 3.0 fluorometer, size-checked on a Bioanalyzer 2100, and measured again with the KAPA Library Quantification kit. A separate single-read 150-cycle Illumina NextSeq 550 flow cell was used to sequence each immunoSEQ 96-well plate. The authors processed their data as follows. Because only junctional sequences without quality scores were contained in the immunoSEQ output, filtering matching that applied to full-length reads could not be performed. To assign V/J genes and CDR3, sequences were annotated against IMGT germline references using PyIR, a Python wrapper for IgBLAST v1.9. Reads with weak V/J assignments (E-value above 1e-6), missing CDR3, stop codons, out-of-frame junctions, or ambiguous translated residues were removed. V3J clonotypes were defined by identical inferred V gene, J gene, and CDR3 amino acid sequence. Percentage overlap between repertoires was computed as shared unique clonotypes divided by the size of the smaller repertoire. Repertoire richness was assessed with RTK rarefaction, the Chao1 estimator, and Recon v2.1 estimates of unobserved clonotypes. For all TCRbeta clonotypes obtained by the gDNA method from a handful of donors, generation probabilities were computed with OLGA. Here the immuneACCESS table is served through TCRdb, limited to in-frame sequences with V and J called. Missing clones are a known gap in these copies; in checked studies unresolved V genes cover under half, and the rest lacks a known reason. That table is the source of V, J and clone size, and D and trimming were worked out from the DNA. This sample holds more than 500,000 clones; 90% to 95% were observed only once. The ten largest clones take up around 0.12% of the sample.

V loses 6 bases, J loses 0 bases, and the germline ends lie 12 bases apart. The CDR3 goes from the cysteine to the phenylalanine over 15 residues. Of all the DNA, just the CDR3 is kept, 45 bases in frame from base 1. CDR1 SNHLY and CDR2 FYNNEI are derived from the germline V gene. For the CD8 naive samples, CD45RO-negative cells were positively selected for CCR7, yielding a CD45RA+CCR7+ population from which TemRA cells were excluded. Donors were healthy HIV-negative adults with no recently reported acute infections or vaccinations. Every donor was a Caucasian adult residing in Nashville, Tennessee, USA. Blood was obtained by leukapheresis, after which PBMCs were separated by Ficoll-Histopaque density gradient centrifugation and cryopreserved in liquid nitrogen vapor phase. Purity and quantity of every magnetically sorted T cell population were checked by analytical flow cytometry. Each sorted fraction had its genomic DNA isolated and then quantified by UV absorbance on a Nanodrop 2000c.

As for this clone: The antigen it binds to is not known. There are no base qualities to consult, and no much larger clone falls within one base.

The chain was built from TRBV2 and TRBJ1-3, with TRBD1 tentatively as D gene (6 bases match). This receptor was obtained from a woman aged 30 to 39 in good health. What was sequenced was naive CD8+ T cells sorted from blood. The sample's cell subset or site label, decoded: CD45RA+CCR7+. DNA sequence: TGTGCCAGCAGGGGAAGACAGGACTCTGGAAACACCATATATTTT. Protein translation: CASRGRQDSGNTIYF.